The 19 T cell receptor beta chains below all came from one sample that was sequenced in a study of T cells after yellow fever vaccination. TCRdb re-analysed the 5' RACE reads in MiXCR, keeping a single row per CDR3 protein. The profile covers hundreds of thousands of distinct CDR3 sequences, with 8.7% appearing a single time and approximately 19% taken by the ten largest. The specimen comprised PBMCs, sampled on the day of the first yellow fever vaccination. Receptors were obtained from a man between 18 and 35 years old who received the YFV17D yellow fever vaccine.

This clonotype was found many times. J is TRBJ2-3 and V is TRBV11-2, with 9 positions matching TRBD2. The CDR3 loop spans 18 amino acids. Per the germline V gene, CDR1 is SGHAT and CDR2 is FQNNGV. Trimming cost V 2 bases and J 1 base; bases outside gene matches: 10. The CDR3 DNA reads as TGTGCCAGCAGCTTAAGTAGGAGCGCTAGCGGGGGCACAGATACGCAGTATTTT. Translating it yields CASSLSRSASGGTDTQYF.

The V gene is TRBV27, the J gene TRBJ2-7; 11 bases match TRBD1. CDR3 size: 16 residues. Germline-derived CDR1 and CDR2 are MNHEY and SMNVEV (reference sequence). V shed 6 bases and J 3 bases; nucleotides not matched to a gene: 10. The CDR3 DNA is TGTGCCAGCAGCCCGGGGCCCGGGACAGGGGGCTACGAGCAGTACTTC. This gives the protein CASSPGPGTGGYEQYF.

This clonotype showed up just a few times. This chain uses TRBV6-5 with TRBJ2-5; D possibly corresponds to TRBD2 (7 bases). The CDR3 is 16 residues long. The germline V gene has CDR1 MNHEY and CDR2 SVGAGI. Trimming stripped 4 bases from V and 1 base from J, with 16 bases between. The CDR3 sequence: CASSSLQGGGQETQYF. The CDR3 nucleotides are TGTGCCAGCAGTTCCCTACAGGGAGGGGGCCAAGAGACCCAGTACTTC.

This clonotype was seen ten or more times. V and J are TRBV14 and TRBJ2-1, with 9 bases matching TRBD2. The V segment lost 4 bases and the J segment 1 base; nucleotides outside the gene matches: 5. CDR3 length: 16 amino acids. CDR1 is SGHDN, CDR2 FVKESK, per germline. CDR3 amino acids: CASSRAGGRSYNEQFF. In DNA, the CDR3 is TGTGCCAGCAGCCGAGCGGGGGGCAGGTCCTACAATGAGCAGTTCTTC.

This clonotype was recorded at least ten times. The chain combines TRBV28 with TRBJ2-7; D is possibly TRBD1 (8 bases). The CDR3 is made up of 13 amino acids. CDR1 and CDR2 from the germline V gene are MDHEN and SYDVKM. Trimming took 6 bases from V and 2 from J, leaving 11 bases between them. In nucleotides, the CDR3 is TGTGCCAGCAGCACAGGGGGGGCCTACGAGCAGTACTTC. Translation: CASSTGGAYEQYF.

This clonotype was seen at least ten times. The chain recombines TRBV7-8 with TRBJ2-2; possibly TRBD1 for D (6 bases). V lost 6 bases and J lost 3, with 17 bases in between. Germline lookup yields CDR1 SGHVS and CDR2 FQNEAQ. This CDR3 has 16 residues. The CDR3 nucleotides are TGTGCCAGCAGTGTATCTGGGGGCTGGGACACCGGGGAGCTGTTTTTT. It specifies CASSVSGGWDTGELFF.

The sample holds a few counts of this clonotype. The chain uses TRBV3-1 and TRBJ2-3; TRBD2 agrees at 8 bases. V was clipped by 1 base and J by 3 bases; unmatched bases: 3. The CDR3 has 15 residues. Germline CDR1 is LGHDT and CDR2 is YNNKEL (reference sequence). The CDR3: CASSQGGTRTDTQYF. The CDR3 DNA is TGTGCCAGCAGCCAAGGTGGGACTAGAACAGATACGCAGTATTTT.

V usage is TRBV5-4 and J usage is TRBJ2-3; D tentatively reads TRBD1 or TRBD2 (5 bases each). The germline CDR1 and CDR2 sequences are SGHNT and YYREEE (reference sequence). Trimming shortened V by 3 bases and J by 3 bases, and 17 bases separated the two germline ends. The CDR3 is 16 amino acids. The CDR3 DNA sequence: TGTGCCAGCAGCTCAGACCGGGACCTTACAACAGATACGCAGTATTTT. It encodes CASSSDRDLTTDTQYF.

Here the CDR3 DNA reads TGTGCCAGCAGTTCCGTCCTAGCGGGAGGAGGAGTTGAGCAGTTCTTC. Encoded protein: CASSSVLAGGGVEQFF. This chain connects TRBV7-2 to TRBJ2-1, with 11 bases that match TRBD2. The V and J ends lost 6 bases and 9 bases, in that order; junction bases with no gene match: 13. Germline loops: CDR1 SGHTA, CDR2 FQGNSA. The CDR3 is 16 residues long.

This clonotype was counted at least ten times. The genes are TRBV7-9 and TRBJ1-4; tentatively, D is TRBD1 (6 bases). The germline CDR1 and CDR2 sequences are SEHNR and FQNEAQ (reference sequence). The CDR3 spans 16 residues. V was shortened by 4 bases and J by 8 bases, with 20 bases between the two germline ends. CDR3 DNA: TGTGCCAGCAGCTCCTCGATACAGGGCATATACGAAAAACTGTTTTTT. Its protein is CASSSSIQGIYEKLFF. The complete variable domain, with remaining parts taken from reference TRBV7-9 and TRBJ1-4, reads DTGVSQNPRHKITKRGQNVTFRCDPISEHNRLYWYRQTLGQGPEFLTYFQNEAQLEKSRLLSDRFSAERPKGSFSTLEIQRTEQGDSAMYLCASSSSIQGIYEKLFFGSGTQLSVL.

The chain has TRBV4-1 and TRBJ2-5; 7 bases map to TRBD1. The germline gives CDR1 MGHRA, CDR2 YSYEKL. V gave up 2 bases and J gave up 4 bases; unmatched junction bases: 16. CDR3 length: 18 residues. CDR3 nucleotides: TGCGCCAGCAGCCAACCGCGGCCCTTCCGGGGACAGCGAGAGACCCAGTACTTC. This codes for CASSQPRPFRGQRETQYF.

The V call is TRBV10-3, the J call TRBJ2-5; 7 nucleotides match TRBD1. Looked up from germline, CDR1 is ENHRY and CDR2 is SYGVKD. The CDR3 is 13 amino acids. V trimming: 9 bases; J trimming: 2 bases; junction bases outside the gene matches: 6. Here the CDR3 reads CAISDRDQETQYF. CDR3 sequence (DNA): TGTGCCATATCAGACAGGGATCAAGAGACCCAGTACTTC.

There are a few counts of this clonotype. This rearrangement joins TRBV15 to TRBJ2-3; either TRBD1 or TRBD2 may fit D (5 bases each). The V and J ends lost 2 bases and 0 bases respectively, with 15 bases between them. Germline V gene lookup returns CDR1 LNHNV and CDR2 YYDKDF (reference sequence). CDR3 length: 17 amino acids. This chain's CDR3 is CATSRSPVGGSTDTQYF. The DNA of the CDR3 is TGTGCCACCAGCAGAAGCCCTGTTGGGGGTAGCACAGATACGCAGTATTTT.

J is TRBJ2-7 and V is TRBV18; D uncertain. The V gene's germline CDR1 is KGHSH and CDR2 LQKENI. This CDR3 is 12 amino acids long. Trimming left V 2 bases short and J 2 bases short, with 4 bases between. CDR3 bases: TGTGCCAGCTCACCAGATCCCTACGAGCAGTACGTC. Its protein is CASSPDPYEQYV.

This clonotype was seen at least ten times. J is TRBJ1-5 and V is TRBV11-2; a possible D gene is TRBD1 (6 bases). This CDR3 is 15 amino acids long. Germline V lookup: CDR1 SGHAT, CDR2 FQNNGV. V was cut by 1 base and J by 4 bases, with 11 bases left in between. The CDR3: CASSLAAGENQPQHF. The CDR3 coding sequence is TGTGCCAGCAGCTTAGCGGCAGGGGAGAATCAGCCCCAGCATTTT.

This clonotype was counted between two and nine times. The genes are TRBV9 and TRBJ2-3; 11 positions match TRBD1. V shed 3 bases, J shed 3 bases, and the junction held 6 bases outside the gene matches. The length of the CDR3 is 16 residues. Germline CDR1 and CDR2: SGDLS and YYNGEE. This CDR3 reads CASSEVGTGGTDTQYF. The CDR3 DNA reads as TGTGCCAGCAGCGAGGTGGGGACAGGGGGTACAGATACGCAGTATTTT.

This clonotype has more than one count but fewer than ten. The genes are TRBV9 and TRBJ2-5; D is unclear. The germline V gene encodes CDR1 SGDLS and CDR2 YYNGEE. Deletions cut 1 base from V and 0 bases from J, with 10 bases between. The CDR3 covers 15 residues. Written as DNA, the CDR3 is TGTGCCAGCAGCGTACAAGATTTGTACCAAGAGACCCAGTACTTC. Protein: CASSVQDLYQETQYF.

This clonotype turned up a few times. This chain connects TRBV10-3 to TRBJ1-5; 7 positions agree with TRBD1. Germline CDR1 is ENHRY and CDR2 is SYGVKD. The CDR3 has 14 amino acids. V was clipped by 3 bases and J by 5 bases; unmatched bases: 4. The CDR3 nucleotides read TGTGCCATCAGTGAACAACAGGGGTATCAGCCCCAGCATTTT. Its protein is CAISEQQGYQPQHF.

The chain joins TRBV7-9 to TRBJ2-5, with 9 bases identical to TRBD1. Losses at the gene ends were 3 bases for V and 3 bases for J; bases not matched to a gene: 8. Germline lookup yields CDR1 SEHNR and CDR2 FQNEAQ (reference sequence). This CDR3 is 16 amino acids long. The CDR3 reads CASSLIPGQGKETQYF. CDR3 nucleotide sequence: TGTGCCAGCAGCTTGATCCCGGGACAGGGAAAAGAGACCCAGTACTTC. The full variable domain, completed using reference TRBV7-9 and TRBJ2-5, is DTGVSQNPRHKITKRGQNVTFRCDPISEHNRLYWYRQTLGQGPEFLTYFQNEAQLEKSRLLSDRFSAERPKGSFSTLEIQRTEQGDSAMYLCASSLIPGQGKETQYFGPGTRLLVL.